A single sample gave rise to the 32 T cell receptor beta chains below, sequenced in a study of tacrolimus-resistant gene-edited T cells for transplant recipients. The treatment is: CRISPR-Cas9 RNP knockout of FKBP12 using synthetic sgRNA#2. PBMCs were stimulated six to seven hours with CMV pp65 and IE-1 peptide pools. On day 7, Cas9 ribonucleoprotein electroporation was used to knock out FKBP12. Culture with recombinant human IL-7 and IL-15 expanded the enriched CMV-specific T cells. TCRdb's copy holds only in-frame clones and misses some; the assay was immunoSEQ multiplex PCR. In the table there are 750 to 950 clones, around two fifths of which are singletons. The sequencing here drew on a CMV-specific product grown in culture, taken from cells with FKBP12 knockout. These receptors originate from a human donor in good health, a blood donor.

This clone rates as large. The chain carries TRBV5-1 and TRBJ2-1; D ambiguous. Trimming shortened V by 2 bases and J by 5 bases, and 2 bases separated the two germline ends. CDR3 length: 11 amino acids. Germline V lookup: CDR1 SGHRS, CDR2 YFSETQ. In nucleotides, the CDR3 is TGCGCCAGCAGCTTTAACAATGAGCAGTTCTTC. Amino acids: CASSFNNEQFF.

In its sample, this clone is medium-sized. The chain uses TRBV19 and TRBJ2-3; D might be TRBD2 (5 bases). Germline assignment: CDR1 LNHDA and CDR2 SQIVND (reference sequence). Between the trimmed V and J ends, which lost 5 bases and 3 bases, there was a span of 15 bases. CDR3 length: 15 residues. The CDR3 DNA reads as TGTGCCAGTAGTGGTACTAGGACGGTAACAGATACGCAGTATTTT. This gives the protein CASSGTRTVTDTQYF. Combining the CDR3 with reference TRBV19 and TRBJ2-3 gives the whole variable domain DGGITQSPKYLFRKEGQNVTLSCEQNLNHDAMYWYRQDPGQGLRLIYYSQIVNDFQKGDIAEGYSVSREKKESFPLTVTSAQKNPTAFYLCASSGTRTVTDTQYFGPGTRLTVL.

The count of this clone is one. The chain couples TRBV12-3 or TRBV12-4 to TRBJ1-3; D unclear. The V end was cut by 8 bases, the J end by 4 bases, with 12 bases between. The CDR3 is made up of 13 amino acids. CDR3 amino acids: CASERTRGNTIYF. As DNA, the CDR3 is TGTGCCAGCGAACGCACCCGGGGAAACACCATATATTTT.

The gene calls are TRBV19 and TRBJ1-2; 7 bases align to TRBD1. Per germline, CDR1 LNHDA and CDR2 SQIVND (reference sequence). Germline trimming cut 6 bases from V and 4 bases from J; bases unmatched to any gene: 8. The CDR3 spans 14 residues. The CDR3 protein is CASRTRQGPYGYTF. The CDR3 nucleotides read TGTGCCAGTAGGACTCGACAGGGACCCTATGGCTACACCTTC.

In DNA form, the CDR3 reads TGTGCCAGCAGCTTGACCGGAAACCCCTACGAGCAGTACTTC. It specifies CASSLTGNPYEQYF. V and J are TRBV5-4 and TRBJ2-7; D remains unclear. This CDR3 has 14 residues. The V and J ends lost 1 base and 2 bases respectively, with 10 bases between them. Germline V gene lookup returns CDR1 SGHNT and CDR2 YYREEE (reference sequence).

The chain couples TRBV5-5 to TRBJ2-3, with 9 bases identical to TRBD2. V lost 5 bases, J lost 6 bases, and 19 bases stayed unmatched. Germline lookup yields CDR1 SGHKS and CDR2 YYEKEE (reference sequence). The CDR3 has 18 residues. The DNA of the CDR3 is TGTGCCAGCAGTGCCCTCCTGGAGGGCGGGGGGGCCAGGGATACGCAGTATTTT. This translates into CASSALLEGGGARDTQYF. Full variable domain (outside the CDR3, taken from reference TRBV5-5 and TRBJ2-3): DAGVTQSPTHLIKTRGQQVTLRCSPISGHKSVSWYQQVLGQGPQFIFQYYEKEERGRGNFPDRFSARQFPNYSSELNVNALLLGDSALYLCASSALLEGGGARDTQYFGPGTRLTVL.

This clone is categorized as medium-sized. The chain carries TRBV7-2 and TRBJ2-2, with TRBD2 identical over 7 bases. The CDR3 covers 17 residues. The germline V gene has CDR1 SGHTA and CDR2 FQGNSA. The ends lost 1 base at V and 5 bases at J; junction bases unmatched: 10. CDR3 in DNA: TGTGCCAGCAGCTTAGATCCAGCCAGGCGGGGGACCGGGGAGCTGTTTTTT. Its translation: CASSLDPARRGTGELFF.

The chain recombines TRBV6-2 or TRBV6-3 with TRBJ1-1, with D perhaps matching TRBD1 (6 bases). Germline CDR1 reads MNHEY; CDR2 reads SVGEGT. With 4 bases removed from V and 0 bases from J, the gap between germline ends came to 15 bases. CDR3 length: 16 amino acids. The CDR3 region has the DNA TGTGCCAGCAGTTTTGTGAGGGGGACTTTGAACACTGAAGCTTTCTTT. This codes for CASSFVRGTLNTEAFF.

The CDR3 DNA reads as TGTGCCAGCAGGGAATCCCTGGAAAAACTGTTTTTT. It yields the protein CASRESLEKLFF. The chain links TRBV12-3 or TRBV12-4 to TRBJ1-4; D is unclear. CDR3 length: 12 residues. V was cut by 6 bases and J by 8 bases, with 10 bases left in between.

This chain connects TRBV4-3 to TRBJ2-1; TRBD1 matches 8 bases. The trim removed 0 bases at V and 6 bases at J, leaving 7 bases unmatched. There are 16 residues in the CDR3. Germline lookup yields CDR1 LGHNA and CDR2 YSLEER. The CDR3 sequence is CASSQDRGQAFNEQFF. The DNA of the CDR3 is TGCGCCAGCAGCCAAGACAGGGGACAGGCCTTCAATGAGCAGTTCTTC.

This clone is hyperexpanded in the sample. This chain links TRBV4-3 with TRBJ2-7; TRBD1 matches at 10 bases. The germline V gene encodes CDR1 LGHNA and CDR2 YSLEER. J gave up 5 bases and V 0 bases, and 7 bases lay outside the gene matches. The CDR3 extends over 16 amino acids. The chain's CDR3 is CASSQDFRQGADEQYF. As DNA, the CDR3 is TGCGCCAGCAGCCAAGATTTCCGACAGGGGGCTGACGAGCAGTACTTC.

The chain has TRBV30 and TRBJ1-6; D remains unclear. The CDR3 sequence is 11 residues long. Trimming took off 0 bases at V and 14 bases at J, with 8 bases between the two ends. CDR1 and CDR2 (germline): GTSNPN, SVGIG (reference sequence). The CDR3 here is CAWSVFNALHF. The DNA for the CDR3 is TGTGCCTGGAGTGTATTCAACGCCCTCCACTTT.

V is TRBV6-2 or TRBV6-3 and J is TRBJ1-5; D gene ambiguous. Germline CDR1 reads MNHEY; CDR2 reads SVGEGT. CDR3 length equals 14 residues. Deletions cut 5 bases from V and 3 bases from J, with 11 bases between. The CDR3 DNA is TGTGCCAGCAGTCCAGGACGGGACAATCAGCCCCAGCATTTT. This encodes CASSPGRDNQPQHF.

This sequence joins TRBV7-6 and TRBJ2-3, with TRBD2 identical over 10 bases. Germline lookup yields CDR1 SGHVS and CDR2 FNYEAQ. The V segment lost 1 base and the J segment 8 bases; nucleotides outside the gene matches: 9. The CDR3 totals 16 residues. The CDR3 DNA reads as TGTGCCAGCAGCTTAGAAGTAGCGGGGGGTTGGAGTACGCAGTATTTT. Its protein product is CASSLEVAGGWSTQYF.

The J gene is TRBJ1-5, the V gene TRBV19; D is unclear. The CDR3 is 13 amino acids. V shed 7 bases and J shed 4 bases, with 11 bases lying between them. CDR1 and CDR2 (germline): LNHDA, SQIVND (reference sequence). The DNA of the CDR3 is TGTGCCAGTAACGCCAGGAGGAATCAGCCCCAGCATTTT. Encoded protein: CASNARRNQPQHF.

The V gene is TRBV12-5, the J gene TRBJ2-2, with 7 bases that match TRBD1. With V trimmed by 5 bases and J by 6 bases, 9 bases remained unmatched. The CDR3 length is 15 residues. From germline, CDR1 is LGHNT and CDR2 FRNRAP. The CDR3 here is CASGIPRGTAGELFF. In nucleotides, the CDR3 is TGTGCTAGTGGTATCCCCAGGGGGACCGCCGGGGAGCTGTTTTTT.

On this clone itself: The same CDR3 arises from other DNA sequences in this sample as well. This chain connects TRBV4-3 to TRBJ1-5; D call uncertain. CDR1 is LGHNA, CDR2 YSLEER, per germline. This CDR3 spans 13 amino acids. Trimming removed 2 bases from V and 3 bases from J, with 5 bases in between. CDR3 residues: CASSQQLNQPQHF. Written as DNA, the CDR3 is TGCGCCAGCAGCCAACAGCTCAATCAGCCCCAGCATTTT.

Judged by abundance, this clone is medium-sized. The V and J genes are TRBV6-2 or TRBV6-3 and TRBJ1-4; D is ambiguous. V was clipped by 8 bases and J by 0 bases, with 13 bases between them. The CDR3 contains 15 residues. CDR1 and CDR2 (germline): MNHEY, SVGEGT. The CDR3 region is CASGPAAATNEKLFF. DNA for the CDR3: TGTGCCAGCGGCCCAGCGGCAGCAACTAATGAAAAACTGTTTTTT.

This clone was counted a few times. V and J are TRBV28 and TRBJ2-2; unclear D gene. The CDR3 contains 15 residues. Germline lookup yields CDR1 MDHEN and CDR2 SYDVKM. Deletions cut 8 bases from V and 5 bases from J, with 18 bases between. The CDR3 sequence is CASVDNEVQTGELFF. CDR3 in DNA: TGTGCCAGCGTAGACAACGAGGTTCAGACCGGGGAGCTGTTTTTT. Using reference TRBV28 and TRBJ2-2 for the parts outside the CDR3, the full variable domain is DVKVTQSSRYLVKRTGEKVFLECVQDMDHENMFWYRQDPGLGLRLIYFSYDVKMKEKGDIPEGYSVSREKKERFSLILESASTNQTSMYLCASVDNEVQTGELFFGEGSRLTVL.

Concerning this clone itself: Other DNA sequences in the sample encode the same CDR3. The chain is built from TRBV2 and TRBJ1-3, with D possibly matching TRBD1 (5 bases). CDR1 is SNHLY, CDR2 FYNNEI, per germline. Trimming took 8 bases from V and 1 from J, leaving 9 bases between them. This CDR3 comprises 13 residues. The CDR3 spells CASGQGSGNTIYF. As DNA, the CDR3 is TGTGCCAGCGGGCAGGGATCTGGAAACACCATATATTTT.

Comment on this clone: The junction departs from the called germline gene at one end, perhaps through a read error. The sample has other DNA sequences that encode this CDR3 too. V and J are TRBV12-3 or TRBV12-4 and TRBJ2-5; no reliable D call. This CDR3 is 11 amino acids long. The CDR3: CASSYQETQYF. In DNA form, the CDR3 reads TGTGCCAGCAGTTACCAGGAGACCCAGTACTTC.

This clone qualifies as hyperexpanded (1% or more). The CDR3 DNA reads as TGTGCCATCAGTGCCCCCCCCGGGACAACGGCTAGCACAGATACGCAGTATTTT. This sequence encodes CAISAPPGTTASTDTQYF. The chain combines TRBV10-3 with TRBJ2-3; possibly TRBD1 for D (6 bases). The CDR3 totals 18 residues. Trimming took off 4 bases at V and 0 bases at J, with 20 bases between the two ends. Germline V CDR1 and CDR2: ENHRY, SYGVKD.

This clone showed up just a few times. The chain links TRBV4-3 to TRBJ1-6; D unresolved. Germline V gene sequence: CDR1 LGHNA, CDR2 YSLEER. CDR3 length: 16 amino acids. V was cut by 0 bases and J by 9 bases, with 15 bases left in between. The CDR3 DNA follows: TGCGCCAGCAGCCAAGATGGGGAGGGAGGCGGTTCACCCCTCCACTTT. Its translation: CASSQDGEGGGSPLHF.

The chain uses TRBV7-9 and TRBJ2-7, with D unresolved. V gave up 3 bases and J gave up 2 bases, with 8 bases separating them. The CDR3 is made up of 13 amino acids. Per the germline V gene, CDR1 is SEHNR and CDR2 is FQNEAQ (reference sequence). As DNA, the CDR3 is TGTGCCAGCAGCTTTAAGGGTCCCTACGAGCAGTACTTC. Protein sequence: CASSFKGPYEQYF.

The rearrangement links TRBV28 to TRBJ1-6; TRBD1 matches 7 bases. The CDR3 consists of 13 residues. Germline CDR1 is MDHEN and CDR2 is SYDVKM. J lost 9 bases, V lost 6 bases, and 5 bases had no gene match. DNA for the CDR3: TGTGCCAGCAGAACGACAGGGTCTTCACCCCTCCACTTT. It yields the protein CASRTTGSSPLHF.

For the CDR3, the DNA is TGTGCCAGCAGCTTATTCGCAGGGGGGAATTCGAACACCGGGGAGCTGTTTTTT. Its protein is CASSLFAGGNSNTGELFF. The chain carries TRBV7-2 and TRBJ2-2; D is perhaps TRBD1 (7 bases). The V and J ends lost 2 bases and 0 bases respectively, with 16 bases between them. The CDR3 extends over 18 amino acids. Germline V CDR1 and CDR2: SGHTA, FQGNSA.

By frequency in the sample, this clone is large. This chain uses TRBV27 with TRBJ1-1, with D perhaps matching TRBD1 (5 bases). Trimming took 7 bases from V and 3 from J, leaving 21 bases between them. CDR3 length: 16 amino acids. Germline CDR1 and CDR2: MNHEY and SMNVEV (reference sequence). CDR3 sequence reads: CASNTFRGVRDTEAFF. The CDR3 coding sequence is TGTGCCAGCAACACCTTCCGGGGGGTCAGGGACACTGAAGCTTTCTTT.

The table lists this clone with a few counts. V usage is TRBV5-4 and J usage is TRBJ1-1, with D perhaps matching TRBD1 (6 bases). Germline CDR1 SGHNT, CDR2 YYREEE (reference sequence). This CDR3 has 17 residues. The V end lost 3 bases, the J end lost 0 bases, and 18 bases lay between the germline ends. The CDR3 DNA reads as TGTGCCAGCAGCTCCCAGGGGAGGATGATTCTGAACACTGAAGCTTTCTTT. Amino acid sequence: CASSSQGRMILNTEAFF.

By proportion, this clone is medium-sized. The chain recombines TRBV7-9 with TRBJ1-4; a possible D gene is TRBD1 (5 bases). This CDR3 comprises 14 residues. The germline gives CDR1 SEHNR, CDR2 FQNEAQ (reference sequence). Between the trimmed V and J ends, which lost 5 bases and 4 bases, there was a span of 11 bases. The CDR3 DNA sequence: TGTGCCAGCAGCCCGACAGCGCATAATGAAAAACTGTTTTTT. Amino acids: CASSPTAHNEKLFF.

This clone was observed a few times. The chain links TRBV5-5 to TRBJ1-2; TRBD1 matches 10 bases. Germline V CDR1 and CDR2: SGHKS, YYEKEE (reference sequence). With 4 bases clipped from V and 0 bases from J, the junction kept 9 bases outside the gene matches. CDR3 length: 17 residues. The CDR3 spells CASSPDPGQGSNYGYTF. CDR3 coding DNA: TGTGCCAGCAGCCCGGACCCGGGACAGGGGTCTAACTATGGCTACACCTTC.

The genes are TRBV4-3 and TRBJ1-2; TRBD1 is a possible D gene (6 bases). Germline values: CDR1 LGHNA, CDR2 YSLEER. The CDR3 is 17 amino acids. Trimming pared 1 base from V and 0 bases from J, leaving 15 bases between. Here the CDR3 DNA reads TGCGCCAGCAGCCAAGTCTCTCGGACAGCCACTAACTATGGCTACACCTTC. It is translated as CASSQVSRTATNYGYTF.

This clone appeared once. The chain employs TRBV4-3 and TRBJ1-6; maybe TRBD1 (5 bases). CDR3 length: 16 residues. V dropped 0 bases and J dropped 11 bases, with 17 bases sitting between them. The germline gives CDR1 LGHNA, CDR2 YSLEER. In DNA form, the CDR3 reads TGCGCCAGCAGCCAAGATTTCGGGACTTGGCCCCCACCCCTCCACTTT. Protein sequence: CASSQDFGTWPPPLHF.